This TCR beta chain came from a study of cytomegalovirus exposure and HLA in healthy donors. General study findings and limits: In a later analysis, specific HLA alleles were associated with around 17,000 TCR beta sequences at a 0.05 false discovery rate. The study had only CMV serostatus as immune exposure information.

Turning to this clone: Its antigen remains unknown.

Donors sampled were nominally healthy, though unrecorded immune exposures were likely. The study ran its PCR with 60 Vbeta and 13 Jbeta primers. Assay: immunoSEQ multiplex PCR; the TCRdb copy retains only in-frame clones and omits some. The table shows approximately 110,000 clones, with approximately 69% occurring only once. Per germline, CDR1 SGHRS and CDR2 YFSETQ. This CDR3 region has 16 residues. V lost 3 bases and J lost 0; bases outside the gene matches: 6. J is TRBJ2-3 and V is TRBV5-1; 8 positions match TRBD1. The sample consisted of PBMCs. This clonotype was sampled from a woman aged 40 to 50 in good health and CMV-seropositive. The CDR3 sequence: CASSSRGQGSTDTQYF. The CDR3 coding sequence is TGCGCCAGCAGCTCGCGTGGACAGGGCAGCACAGATACGCAGTATTTT.